Listed here are 20 T cell receptor beta chains from one sample, sequenced in a study of blood T cell repertoires in COVID-19. Profiled with immunoSEQ multiplex PCR; TCRdb holds only in-frame clones, not every one. The profile shows 220,000 or so clones, roughly 81% of them singletons. Input material: peripheral blood. The receptors stem from a man aged 45-65 years who had recovered from COVID-19.

This chain uses TRBV27 with TRBJ2-4; 8 bases line up with TRBD2. The V segment lost 6 bases and the J segment 3 bases; nucleotides outside the gene matches: 10. CDR3 length: 16 residues. CDR1 is MNHEY and CDR2 is SMNVEV in the germline V gene (reference sequence). CDR3 amino acids: CASRTERESVKNIQYF. CDR3 bases: TGTGCCAGCAGGACTGAGCGGGAGTCGGTCAAAAACATTCAGTACTTC.

The V call is TRBV18, the J call TRBJ2-3; D not certain. Germline CDR1 reads KGHSH; CDR2 reads LQKENI. Trimming left V 0 bases short and J 5 bases short, with 12 bases between. The CDR3 runs to 15 residues. DNA of the CDR3: TGTGCCAGCTCACCACCTGGAACAGAGAAAGATACGCAGTATTTT. Protein: CASSPPGTEKDTQYF. Combining the CDR3 with reference TRBV18 and TRBJ2-3 gives the whole variable domain NAGVMQNPRHLVRRRGQEARLRCSPMKGHSHVYWYRQLPEEGLKFMVYLQKENIIDESGMPKERFSAEFPKEGPSILRIQQVVRGDSAAYFCASSPPGTEKDTQYFGPGTRLTVL.

The gene calls are TRBV20-1 and TRBJ2-1, with 14 bases that match TRBD2. Germline CDR1 is DFQATT and CDR2 is SNEGSKA (reference sequence). V lost 3 bases, J lost 4 bases, and 5 bases stayed unmatched. The CDR3 is 16 amino acids. The CDR3 sequence: CSASRLAGGRYNEQFF. The CDR3 DNA follows: TGCAGTGCTAGTAGACTAGCGGGAGGGCGGTACAATGAGCAGTTCTTC.

The chain combines TRBV2 with TRBJ1-1; the D gene is possibly TRBD1 (5 bases). CDR1 is SNHLY, CDR2 FYNNEI, per germline. CDR3 length: 13 residues. V was cut by 3 bases and J by 1 base, with 6 bases left in between. For the CDR3, the DNA is TGTGCCAGCAGTGACGACAGGAACACTGAAGCTTTCTTT. Residues: CASSDDRNTEAFF.

This clone has a handful of counts. The chain carries TRBV20-1 and TRBJ1-2; no clear D. Germline loops: CDR1 DFQATT, CDR2 SNEGSKA (reference sequence). The CDR3 contains 11 residues. The V end was cut by 4 bases, the J end by 7 bases, with 10 bases between. CDR3 sequence reads: CSAIGEGGYTF. CDR3 DNA: TGCAGTGCTATCGGGGAAGGTGGCTACACCTTC.

This chain uses TRBV5-4 with TRBJ2-1; 8 bases agree with TRBD2. Trimming removed 4 bases from V and 4 bases from J; junction bases left unmatched: 7. This CDR3 spans 15 amino acids. Germline lookup yields CDR1 SGHNT and CDR2 YYREEE (reference sequence). CDR3 residues: CASSLKREWYNEQFF. The CDR3 region has the DNA TGTGCCAGCAGCCTAAAGCGGGAGTGGTACAATGAGCAGTTCTTC.

The V and J genes are TRBV7-2 and TRBJ2-7; no clear D. Trimming took off 1 base at V and 3 bases at J, with 16 bases between the two ends. The CDR3 has 16 amino acids. Germline CDR1 reads SGHTA; CDR2 reads FQGNSA. CDR3 sequence: CASSLDHFQADYEQYF. The CDR3 DNA sequence: TGTGCCAGCAGCTTAGATCATTTTCAGGCCGACTACGAGCAGTACTTC.

As concerns this clone: Other DNA variants within this sample encode the same CDR3. The genes are TRBV28 and TRBJ2-5; D remains unclear. The germline CDR1 and CDR2 sequences are MDHEN and SYDVKM. This CDR3 spans 13 amino acids. Deletions cut 2 bases from V and 3 bases from J, with 7 bases between. The CDR3 DNA follows: TGTGCCAGCAGTTTAGGCGGTAAAGAGACCCAGTACTTC. Protein: CASSLGGKETQYF. The entire variable domain, with the rest obtained from reference TRBV28 and TRBJ2-5, is as follows: DVKVTQSSRYLVKRTGEKVFLECVQDMDHENMFWYRQDPGLGLRLIYFSYDVKMKEKGDIPEGYSVSREKKERFSLILESASTNQTSMYLCASSLGGKETQYFGPGTRLLVL.

This chain links TRBV14 with TRBJ1-1; D unclear. The CDR3 has 12 residues. The V and J ends lost 4 bases and 7 bases respectively, with 10 bases between them. Germline V lookup: CDR1 SGHDN, CDR2 FVKESK. This chain's CDR3 is CASSPWSGEAFF. CDR3 bases: TGTGCCAGCAGCCCTTGGTCAGGTGAAGCTTTCTTT. Full variable domain (outside the CDR3, taken from reference TRBV14 and TRBJ1-1): EAGVTQFPSHSVIEKGQTVTLRCDPISGHDNLYWYRRVMGKEIKFLLHFVKESKQDESGMPNNRFLAERTGGTYSTLKVQPAELEDSGVYFCASSPWSGEAFFGQGTRLTVV.

This clone came up once. This sequence joins TRBV10-3 and TRBJ2-2; 8 bases line up with TRBD1. This CDR3 is built from 15 residues. The V and J ends lost 5 bases and 0 bases, in that order; junction bases with no gene match: 2. In germline, CDR1 is ENHRY, CDR2 SYGVKD. DNA for the CDR3: TGTGCCATCAGTCGGACAGGGTCGAACACCGGGGAGCTGTTTTTT. Encoded protein: CAISRTGSNTGELFF.

V is TRBV28 and J is TRBJ1-5, with D unclear. Trimming left V 7 bases short and J 10 bases short, with 23 bases between. The germline CDR1 and CDR2 sequences are MDHEN and SYDVKM. This CDR3 comprises 15 residues. The chain's CDR3 is CASTGGPRAVEPQHF. The CDR3 DNA follows: TGTGCCAGCACCGGCGGGCCAAGGGCGGTTGAACCCCAGCATTTT.

The genes are TRBV10-3 and TRBJ2-7; 14 nucleotides line up with TRBD2. This CDR3 region has 16 residues. Germline CDR1 is ENHRY and CDR2 is SYGVKD. With 0 bases clipped from V and 2 bases from J, the junction kept 0 bases outside the gene matches. The CDR3, as DNA: TGTGCCATCAGTGAGTCGACTAGCGGGAGGGCCTACGAGCAGTACTTC. Translating it yields CAISESTSGRAYEQYF.

The rearrangement joins TRBV20-1 to TRBJ1-1, with D perhaps matching TRBD1 (5 bases). Trimming shortened V by 3 bases and J by 1 base, and 18 bases separated the two germline ends. Germline V CDR1 and CDR2: DFQATT, SNEGSKA (reference sequence). The CDR3 spans 16 residues. CDR3 coding DNA: TGCAGTGCTAGTTTTCAGGGATCCGAAAAGAACACTGAAGCTTTCTTT. It yields the protein CSASFQGSEKNTEAFF.

The CDR3 region has the DNA TGTGCCAGCAGCCAAGGTGCAGGGGGAGGTTTCGGCGGAGCTTTCTTT. It translates to CASSQGAGGGFGGAFF. This rearrangement joins TRBV3-1 (or the pseudogene TRBV3-2) to TRBJ1-1; 7 bases align to TRBD1. This CDR3 region has 16 residues. Germline-derived CDR1 and CDR2 are LGHDT and YNNKEL (reference sequence). Unmatched junction bases numbered 15, after V lost 1 base and J lost 10 bases.

The chain employs TRBV28 and TRBJ2-3, with 8 bases lining up with TRBD2. CDR1 is MDHEN, CDR2 SYDVKM, per germline. The CDR3 loop spans 14 amino acids. J was trimmed by 6 bases and V by 10 bases; bases with no gene match: 12. The DNA for the CDR3 is TGTGCCACCAAGACGGGGGGGCCAAGGGATACGCAGTATTTT. Protein: CATKTGGPRDTQYF. Complete variable domain (other parts from reference TRBV28 and TRBJ2-3): DVKVTQSSRYLVKRTGEKVFLECVQDMDHENMFWYRQDPGLGLRLIYFSYDVKMKEKGDIPEGYSVSREKKERFSLILESASTNQTSMYLCATKTGGPRDTQYFGPGTRLTVL.

V and J are TRBV24-1 and TRBJ2-5; TRBD2 aligns across 13 bases. The CDR3 has 16 amino acids. The J segment lost 2 bases and the V segment lost 4 bases, leaving 3 bases of the junction unmatched. Per the germline V gene, CDR1 is KGHDR and CDR2 is SFDVKD. The CDR3, as DNA: TGTGCCACCAGTGAAGGGACTAGCGGGAAGCAAGAGACCCAGTACTTC. This codes for CATSEGTSGKQETQYF.

For the CDR3, the DNA is TGTGCCAGCTCCAACGGACAGGGGGGCAATCAGCCCCAGCATTTT. Protein sequence: CASSNGQGGNQPQHF. The V call is TRBV18, the J call TRBJ1-5; the match to TRBD1 covers 10 bases. V trimming: 6 bases; J trimming: 2 bases; junction bases outside the gene matches: 4. The germline CDR1 and CDR2 sequences are KGHSH and LQKENI. The CDR3 is 15 residues long.

This clone occurred a few times. V and J are TRBV19 and TRBJ2-1; 14 bases are shared with TRBD2. From germline, CDR1 is LNHDA and CDR2 SQIVND (reference sequence). Germline trimming cut 1 base from V and 7 bases from J; bases unmatched to any gene: 6. This CDR3 has 17 residues. The CDR3 here is CASSIGLAGGPGNEQFF. CDR3 nucleotides: TGTGCCAGTAGTATAGGACTAGCGGGAGGGCCGGGGAATGAGCAGTTCTTC.

The genes are TRBV5-1 and TRBJ2-2; maybe TRBD1 (5 bases). From germline, CDR1 is SGHRS and CDR2 YFSETQ. The V end was cut by 8 bases, the J end by 2 bases, with 13 bases between. The length of the CDR3 is 14 residues. The DNA of the CDR3 is TGCGCCAGTGCGCAAAGGGGCAACACCGGGGAGCTGTTTTTT. Translating gives CASAQRGNTGELFF. Supplemented by reference TRBV5-1 and TRBJ2-2, the full variable domain reads KAGVTQTPRYLIKTRGQQVTLSCSPISGHRSVSWYQQTPGQGLQFLFEYFSETQRNKGNFPGRFSGRQFSNSRSEMNVSTLELGDSALYLCASAQRGNTGELFFGEGSRLTVL.

The rearrangement links TRBV9 to TRBJ2-2, with 7 nucleotides matching TRBD1. J lost 1 base, V lost 4 bases, and 4 bases had no gene match. The CDR3 sequence is 15 residues long. Germline V lookup: CDR1 SGDLS, CDR2 YYNGEE. The CDR3 here is CASSFGDRNTGELFF. The DNA of the CDR3 is TGTGCCAGCAGCTTTGGGGACAGGAACACCGGGGAGCTGTTTTTT.